This record covers a single TCR beta chain. Antigen specificity is unknown. This sample was included in a study of OX40 agonist ivuxolimab in advanced cancers. About the study: Dose-escalation patients had hepatocellular carcinoma, melanoma, renal cell or head and neck cancer.

General study findings and limits: Partly responding patients at 0.1-3.0 mg/kg showed some of the smallest clonal expansion.

Sequenced by immunoSEQ multiplex PCR; TCRdb stores in-frame clones only, minus some. The profile shows about 64,000 clones, approximately 84% of them singletons. V trimming: 0 bases; J trimming: 3 bases; junction bases outside the gene matches: 9. Germline V gene lookup returns CDR1 LGHNA and CDR2 YNFKEQ. CDR3 length: 18 amino acids. The material was CD4+ or CD8+ T cells sorted from blood, obtained in a trial of the OX40 agonist ivuxolimab. The chain recombines TRBV4-2 with TRBJ1-2; TRBD1 aligns across 11 bases. The clonotype was recovered from an adult with an advanced solid tumor such as melanoma, head and neck, liver or kidney cancer. The chain's CDR3 is CASSQDSRTGGWDYGYTF. The CDR3 DNA follows: TGTGCCAGCAGCCAAGATTCACGGACAGGGGGCTGGGACTATGGCTACACCTTC.